These T cell receptor beta chains were read from a single sample in a study of human T cells and chemical hapten exposure. TCRdb independently ran MiXCR on the RACE reads; one entry per CDR3 protein. The sample contains about 350,000 distinct CDR3 sequences, over 6% of which appear only once. The source was whole blood, collected in connection with sensitization to the hapten diphenylcyclopropenone (DPC). These receptors all stem from a young woman with alopecia areata. Some clones in this sample may be carry-over from other donors' samples. The CDR3 runs from the conserved cysteine through the conserved F or W. A D gene is named only where the DNA matches it firmly. Clone size appears in some rows only: once, few, many, or a class for an expanded clone.

clone_size: many; v_call: TRBV20-1; j_call: TRBJ1-1; cdr3_length: 14; d_call: NA; cdr3_nt: TGCAGTGCAACTGTCCCGGGTGGCGTCACTGAAGCTTTCTTT; cdr3_aa: CSATVPGGVTEAFF
clone_size: many; v_call: TRBV10-3; j_call: TRBJ1-5; cdr3_length: 16; d_call: NA; cdr3_nt: TGTGCCATCAGTGGGCCGGGGGGCGCGAGCAATCAGCCCCAGCATTTT; cdr3_aa: CAISGPGGASNQPQHF
clone_size: few; v_call: TRBV7-6; j_call: TRBJ1-1; cdr3_length: 13; d_call: NA; cdr3_nt: TGTGCCAGCAGCCATCAGGGATTCACTGAAGCTTTCTTT; cdr3_aa: CASSHQGFTEAFF
clone_size: many; v_call: TRBV20-1; j_call: TRBJ1-5; cdr3_length: 18; d_call: TRBD1; cdr3_nt: TGCAGTGCTGAAGACCCGGGACAGTATACCAATAGCAATCAGCCCCAGCATTTT; cdr3_aa: CSAEDPGQYTNSNQPQHF
clone_size: many; v_call: TRBV5-4; j_call: TRBJ2-5; cdr3_length: 16; d_call: NA; cdr3_nt: TGTGCCAGCAGCTTGGTCGGGGGGCGACTCCAAGAGACCCAGTACTTC; cdr3_aa: CASSLVGGRLQETQYF
clone_size: few; v_call: TRBV12-3/TRBV12-4; j_call: TRBJ1-1; cdr3_length: 12; d_call: NA; cdr3_nt: TGTGCCAGCCAGCAGCGGGACACTGAAGCTTTCTTT; cdr3_aa: CASQQRDTEAFF
clone_size: NA; v_call: TRBV4-2; j_call: TRBJ2-7; cdr3_length: 14; d_call: NA; cdr3_nt: TGTGCCAGCAGCCAATCTCCGGACTGGAACGAGCAGTACTTC; cdr3_aa: CASSQSPDWNEQYF
clone_size: many; v_call: TRBV14; j_call: TRBJ1-1; cdr3_length: 13; d_call: NA; cdr3_nt: TGTGCCAGCAACGCCATCCGTGGCACTGAAGCTTTCTTT; cdr3_aa: CASNAIRGTEAFF
clone_size: few; v_call: TRBV4-2; j_call: TRBJ1-2; cdr3_length: 16; d_call: TRBD1; cdr3_nt: TGTGCCAGCAGCCGATACCAGGGGGACATCAACTATGGCTACACCTTC; cdr3_aa: CASSRYQGDINYGYTF
clone_size: few; v_call: TRBV15; j_call: TRBJ1-1; cdr3_length: 13; d_call: NA; cdr3_nt: TGTGCCACCAGCAGAGTGGACAACACTGAAGCTTTCTTT; cdr3_aa: CATSRVDNTEAFF
clone_size: NA; v_call: TRBV2; j_call: TRBJ1-2; cdr3_length: 15; d_call: TRBD1; cdr3_nt: TGTGCCAGCAGTGGGGGGACAGGGGATTTCTATGGCTACACCTTC; cdr3_aa: CASSGGTGDFYGYTF
clone_size: few; v_call: TRBV5-1; j_call: TRBJ2-5; cdr3_length: 15; d_call: TRBD2; cdr3_nt: TGCGCCAGCAGCTCCAGGACTAGCGCGATAGAGACCCAGTACTTC; cdr3_aa: CASSSRTSAIETQYF
clone_size: many; v_call: TRBV6-2/TRBV6-3; j_call: TRBJ1-6; cdr3_length: 14; d_call: NA; cdr3_nt: TGTGCCAGCAGTCTCGGACCTAGAAATTCACCCCTCCACTTT; cdr3_aa: CASSLGPRNSPLHF
clone_size: NA; v_call: TRBV7-9; j_call: TRBJ2-2; cdr3_length: 15; d_call: NA; cdr3_nt: TGTGCCAGCAGCTTAGCGGTAGGATCCACCGGGGAGCTGTTTTTT; cdr3_aa: CASSLAVGSTGELFF
clone_size: many; v_call: TRBV7-3; j_call: TRBJ1-3; cdr3_length: 13; d_call: NA; cdr3_nt: TGTGCCAGCAGCCTCTCACCGGGGGACACCATATATTTT; cdr3_aa: CASSLSPGDTIYF
clone_size: few; v_call: TRBV7-2; j_call: TRBJ1-1; cdr3_length: 14; d_call: TRBD1; cdr3_nt: TGTGCCAGCAGCTTAGGGACAGGACCCACTGAAGCTTTCTTT; cdr3_aa: CASSLGTGPTEAFF
clone_size: few; v_call: TRBV5-1; j_call: TRBJ1-1; cdr3_length: 17; d_call: NA; cdr3_nt: TGCGCCAGCAGCTTGGACGTCGGGGGCTATGGTGATACTGAAGCTTTCTTT; cdr3_aa: CASSLDVGGYGDTEAFF
clone_size: NA; v_call: TRBV28; j_call: TRBJ1-3; cdr3_length: 15; d_call: NA; cdr3_nt: TGTGCCAGCAGTTTAGAGGCTGGGATTGGGAACACCATATATTTT; cdr3_aa: CASSLEAGIGNTIYF
clone_size: many; v_call: TRBV29-1; j_call: TRBJ2-7; cdr3_length: 12; d_call: NA; cdr3_nt: TGCAGCGTTCGGGACGCCGCCTACGAGCAGTACTTC; cdr3_aa: CSVRDAAYEQYF
clone_size: few; v_call: TRBV6-5; j_call: TRBJ1-1; cdr3_length: 14; d_call: NA; cdr3_nt: TGTGCCAGCAGTTACTGGGAGGCGGGGAATGAAGCTTTCTTT; cdr3_aa: CASSYWEAGNEAFF
clone_size: NA; v_call: TRBV4-2; j_call: TRBJ1-4; cdr3_length: 13; d_call: NA; cdr3_nt: TGTGCCAGCAGCCAGGAGGACTATGAAAAACTGTTTTTT; cdr3_aa: CASSQEDYEKLFF
clone_size: many; v_call: TRBV10-3; j_call: TRBJ2-7; cdr3_length: 14; d_call: NA; cdr3_nt: TGTGCCATCAGAGAGGCCTTGGCGGGGTACGAGCAGTACTTC; cdr3_aa: CAIREALAGYEQYF
clone_size: NA; v_call: TRBV7-9; j_call: TRBJ2-3; cdr3_length: 16; d_call: TRBD1; cdr3_nt: TGTGCCAGCAGCCCCGAGGGACAGGTGGGGATGGATACGCAGTATTTT; cdr3_aa: CASSPEGQVGMDTQYF
clone_size: many; v_call: TRBV18; j_call: TRBJ1-4; cdr3_length: 14; d_call: TRBD1; cdr3_nt: TGTGCCAGCTCACCGCGGACAGGGGATGAAAAACTGTTTTTT; cdr3_aa: CASSPRTGDEKLFF
clone_size: NA; v_call: TRBV5-5; j_call: TRBJ1-1; cdr3_length: 14; d_call: TRBD1; cdr3_nt: TGTGCCACTGCCTCCGGGACAGGGAGGACTGAAGCTTTCTTT; cdr3_aa: CATASGTGRTEAFF
clone_size: few; v_call: TRBV14; j_call: TRBJ2-3; cdr3_length: 17; d_call: NA; cdr3_nt: TGTGCCAGCAGCCAAGGACTTCGCCGGGGGGCAACAGATACGCAGTATTTT; cdr3_aa: CASSQGLRRGATDTQYF
clone_size: many; v_call: TRBV20-1; j_call: TRBJ1-1; cdr3_length: 15; d_call: NA; cdr3_nt: TGCAGTGCTAGGGTAAAGTGGGGGGCGCAGCATGAAGCTTTCTTT; cdr3_aa: CSARVKWGAQHEAFF
clone_size: few; v_call: TRBV9; j_call: TRBJ1-4; cdr3_length: 15; d_call: NA; cdr3_nt: TGTGCCAGCAGCGTAGAGTACGGGGGCAGCGAAAAACTGTTTTTT; cdr3_aa: CASSVEYGGSEKLFF
clone_size: few; v_call: TRBV19; j_call: TRBJ1-5; cdr3_length: 20; d_call: NA; cdr3_nt: TGTGCCAGTAGTACCGAAAGACAGGTCGGGGGTATATACAGCAATCAGCCCCAGCATTTT; cdr3_aa: CASSTERQVGGIYSNQPQHF
clone_size: NA; v_call: TRBV7-2; j_call: TRBJ1-1; cdr3_length: 15; d_call: NA; cdr3_nt: TGTGCCAGCAGCTTACAGCGACGGTCGAACACTGAAGCTTTCTTT; cdr3_aa: CASSLQRRSNTEAFF
clone_size: NA; v_call: TRBV6-2/TRBV6-3; j_call: TRBJ2-2; cdr3_length: 15; d_call: NA; cdr3_nt: TGTGCCAGCAGTTACAGGAATTCGAACACCGGGGAGCTGTTTTTT; cdr3_aa: CASSYRNSNTGELFF
clone_size: NA; v_call: TRBV5-1; j_call: TRBJ2-1; cdr3_length: 15; d_call: NA; cdr3_nt: TGCGCCAGCAGCTCAGGACAGCGCAACTACAATGAGCAGTTCTTC; cdr3_aa: CASSSGQRNYNEQFF
clone_size: few; v_call: TRBV6-1; j_call: TRBJ2-7; cdr3_length: 15; d_call: TRBD1; cdr3_nt: TGTGCCAGCAGTGTTGGAATACAGGGGGTGGAAGAGCAGTACTTC; cdr3_aa: CASSVGIQGVEEQYF
clone_size: many; v_call: TRBV24-1; j_call: TRBJ2-3; cdr3_length: 17; d_call: TRBD2; cdr3_nt: TGTGCCACCAGTGATTCATCTCCGGGACTAGCCACAGATACGCAGTATTTT; cdr3_aa: CATSDSSPGLATDTQYF
clone_size: many; v_call: TRBV12-3/TRBV12-4; j_call: TRBJ1-2; cdr3_length: 13; d_call: NA; cdr3_nt: TGTGCCAGCCTACTTTCAGGGAACTATGGCTACACCTTC; cdr3_aa: CASLLSGNYGYTF
clone_size: few; v_call: TRBV10-3; j_call: TRBJ2-1; cdr3_length: 14; d_call: TRBD2; cdr3_nt: TGTGCCATCAGAGCTAGCGGGGGTGACAATGAGCAGTTCTTC; cdr3_aa: CAIRASGGDNEQFF
clone_size: few; v_call: TRBV20-1; j_call: TRBJ2-5; cdr3_length: 13; d_call: NA; cdr3_nt: TGCAGTGCTAGGGCGGAGGGGCCCGAGACCCAGTACTTC; cdr3_aa: CSARAEGPETQYF
clone_size: many; v_call: TRBV25-1; j_call: TRBJ2-3; cdr3_length: 13; d_call: NA; cdr3_nt: TGTGCCAGCTCTGAGGTGTTCGGGGATACGCAGTATTTT; cdr3_aa: CASSEVFGDTQYF
clone_size: NA; v_call: TRBV20-1; j_call: TRBJ1-2; cdr3_length: 12; d_call: TRBD1; cdr3_nt: TGCAGTGCTAGCACTCCGGGACAGGGGGACACCTTC; cdr3_aa: CSASTPGQGDTF
clone_size: many; v_call: TRBV12-3/TRBV12-4; j_call: TRBJ1-2; cdr3_length: 16; d_call: NA; cdr3_nt: TGTGCCAGCAGCTCCGGGACGGGAACGGTACACTATGGCTACACCTTC; cdr3_aa: CASSSGTGTVHYGYTF
clone_size: NA; v_call: TRBV20-1; j_call: TRBJ2-1; cdr3_length: 14; d_call: NA; cdr3_nt: TGCAGTGCTGCAGCTCGGGCCGTCGGTGATGAGCAGTTCTTC; cdr3_aa: CSAAARAVGDEQFF
clone_size: once; v_call: TRBV11-1; j_call: TRBJ2-2; cdr3_length: 14; d_call: NA; cdr3_nt: TGTGCCAGCAGCTTAGACGCGAACACCGGGGAGCTGTTTTTT; cdr3_aa: CASSLDANTGELFF
clone_size: NA; v_call: TRBV28; j_call: TRBJ2-2; cdr3_length: 17; d_call: TRBD2; cdr3_nt: TGTGCCAGCAGTTTAATGGCTAGCGGAATGAACACCGGGGAGCTGTTTTTT; cdr3_aa: CASSLMASGMNTGELFF
clone_size: few; v_call: TRBV4-3; j_call: TRBJ2-7; cdr3_length: 13; d_call: NA; cdr3_nt: TGCGCCAGCAGCCAAGATTCAAAGGGAGAGCAGTACTTC; cdr3_aa: CASSQDSKGEQYF
clone_size: many; v_call: TRBV28; j_call: TRBJ1-5; cdr3_length: 15; d_call: TRBD1; cdr3_nt: TGTGCCAGCAGTCCCACGGGACAGGATAATCAGCCCCAGCATTTT; cdr3_aa: CASSPTGQDNQPQHF
clone_size: few; v_call: TRBV14; j_call: TRBJ1-2; cdr3_length: 15; d_call: TRBD1; cdr3_nt: TGTGCCAGCAGCCAAGCCGGGACAGGGGCAGGTGGCTACACCTTC; cdr3_aa: CASSQAGTGAGGYTF